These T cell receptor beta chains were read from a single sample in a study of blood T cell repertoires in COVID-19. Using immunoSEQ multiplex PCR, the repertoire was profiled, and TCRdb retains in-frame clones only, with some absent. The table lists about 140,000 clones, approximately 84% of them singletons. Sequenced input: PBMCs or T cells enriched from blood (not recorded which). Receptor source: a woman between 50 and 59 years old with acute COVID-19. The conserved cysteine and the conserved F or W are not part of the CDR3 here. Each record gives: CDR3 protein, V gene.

CDR3: ASSLAPEAGGHS; V: TRBV5-1
CDR3: AWKEGIGYT; V: TRBV30
CDR3: ASSSWSRETQY; V: TRBV6-5
CDR3: ASSGGLAALAKNIQY; V: TRBV6-1
CDR3: ASSLLRGYNEQF; V: TRBV4-1
CDR3: ASSSPAGRGYNEQF; V: TRBV11-2
CDR3: ASSIIGQVSNQPQH; V: TRBV19
CDR3: ASSLWTSGNYEQY; V: TRBV5-6
CDR3: ASSLGRAAGAVYNEQF; V: TRBV5-1
CDR3: ASRTRLGWVTGELF; V: TRBV7-3
CDR3: ASSGQGGQPQH; V: TRBV19
CDR3: ASSPRTGYNEQF; V: TRBV19
CDR3: ASKALGYEQY; V: TRBV28
CDR3: AWSSQGRAIY; V: TRBV30
CDR3: ASTSGTGKNYGYT; V: TRBV5-4
CDR3: ASSLVGSGSGGTDTQY; V: TRBV5-1
CDR3: ASSSNSGYTDTQY; V: TRBV5-1
CDR3: ASSQGAPYGYT; V: TRBV28
CDR3: ASRATGSRNNEQF; V: TRBV27
CDR3: ASSEWDRAAFQY; V: TRBV6-1
CDR3: ASSFRPGISYNEQF; V: TRBV5-8
CDR3: ASSLREVLAGELF; V: TRBV11-2